This T cell receptor (beta chain) was captured in a study of blood T cell repertoires in COVID-19. The overall study: Samples taken during acute and convalescent COVID-19 were collected in the United States, Italy and Spain. PBMCs, B-cell-depleted T cells, or T cells provided the cDNA or gDNA that made up the material.

The table came from immunoSEQ multiplex PCR; TCRdb's copy has only in-frame clones and leaves some out. Of 120,000 or so clones detected, more than 70% appear once; the ten largest clones hold more than 0.9%. This CDR3 has 16 amino acids. Trimming shortened V by 8 bases and J by 4 bases, and 18 bases separated the two germline ends. The V gene's germline CDR1 is LNHDA and CDR2 SQIVND (reference sequence). The clonotype originates from a woman older than 75 with acute or convalescent COVID-19. Material for sequencing was peripheral blood. This chain joins TRBV19 and TRBJ1-6; no clear D gene. Here the CDR3 reads CASRLGGLPYNSPLHF. CDR3 coding DNA: TGTGCCAGTCGTCTTGGTGGCTTGCCATATAATTCACCCCTCCACTTT. Full variable domain (rest looked up from reference TRBV19 and TRBJ1-6): DGGITQSPKYLFRKEGQNVTLSCEQNLNHDAMYWYRQDPGQGLRLIYYSQIVNDFQKGDIAEGYSVSREKKESFPLTVTSAQKNPTAFYLCASRLGGLPYNSPLHFGNGTRLTVT.